The 14 T cell receptor beta chains given below trace back to one sample, sequenced in a study of CD8 T cells in ankylosing spondylitis (TCRdb year 2017). The library was obtained by 5' RACE. Sequencing was performed on an Illumina HiSeq 2500. TCRdb trimmed public reads at Q25 via fastp, called clones via MiXCR and kept in-frame beta chains. Merged by CDR3 protein, the rows form single entries marked with the most common genes and DNA. This sample is represented by 200,000 to 300,000 distinct CDR3 sequences; approximately 9% of them were singletons. Of the sample, under 7.5% falls within the top ten clones. Sequenced: blood, either unsorted or a sorted T cell fraction (not recorded which). These receptors were obtained from a male donor with ankylosing spondylitis or in good health (not recorded which).

This clonotype was recorded many times. J is TRBJ2-2 and V is TRBV20-1, with TRBD2 matching 10 bases. Losses at the gene ends were 3 bases for V and 6 bases for J; bases not matched to a gene: 7. Germline V lookup: CDR1 DFQATT, CDR2 SNEGSKA (reference sequence). This CDR3 comprises 15 residues. The CDR3 nucleotides read TGCAGTGCTAGGGTACTAGCGGGAAGGGCCGGGGAGCTGTTTTTT. Amino acids: CSARVLAGRAGELFF.

This clonotype was seen repeatedly, ten times or more. This chain connects TRBV3-1 to TRBJ1-1, with D maybe TRBD1 (6 bases). Germline CDR1 LGHDT, CDR2 YNNKEL (reference sequence). With 5 bases removed from V and 5 bases from J, the gap between germline ends came to 12 bases. This CDR3 contains 13 residues. CDR3 nucleotide sequence: TGTGCCAGCAGCTCCGTACAGGGAACTGAAGCTTTCTTT. It specifies CASSSVQGTEAFF.

This clonotype was counted at least ten times. This chain links TRBV18 with TRBJ1-4; D not certain. Per germline, CDR1 KGHSH and CDR2 LQKENI. The CDR3 contains 15 residues. V lost 6 bases to trimming and J lost 2 bases, with 13 bases between them. CDR3 nucleotide sequence: TGTGCCAGCTCGCCCGGACGATCCACTAATGAAAAACTGTTTTTT. It translates to CASSPGRSTNEKLFF.

The chain joins TRBV6-6 to TRBJ1-2; the D is unclear. Trimming cost V 11 bases and J 8 bases, with 18 bases left between them. From germline, CDR1 is MNHNY and CDR2 SVGAGI (reference sequence). The CDR3 spans 12 residues. CDR3 in amino acids: CAGSAELGGYTF. The DNA for the CDR3 is TGTGCCGGTTCGGCGGAATTGGGCGGCTACACCTTC.

This clonotype was seen a handful of times. The chain couples TRBV29-1 to TRBJ2-1, with D tentatively TRBD1 (5 bases). Germline V gene data show CDR1 as SQVTM and CDR2 as ANQGSEA. V lost 6 bases to trimming and J lost 4 bases, with 16 bases between them. This CDR3 is built from 14 residues. In DNA form, the CDR3 reads TGCAGCGTCTATACACCAGACAGTTACAATGAGCAGTTCTTC. Its protein product is CSVYTPDSYNEQFF.

This clonotype was recorded at least ten times. This rearrangement joins TRBV10-3 to TRBJ2-5, with TRBD2 identical over 9 bases. Germline CDR1 ENHRY, CDR2 SYGVKD. Trimming cost V 6 bases and J 3 bases; bases outside gene matches: 5. The CDR3 is made up of 14 amino acids. The CDR3 bases are TGTGCCATCAGCCGACTAGCGGACAAAGAGACCCAGTACTTC. Protein: CAISRLADKETQYF.

This clonotype was detected ten times or more. The chain employs TRBV2 and TRBJ1-1, with D tentatively TRBD1 (5 bases). In germline, CDR1 is SNHLY, CDR2 FYNNEI. Trimming pared 7 bases from V and 10 bases from J, leaving 19 bases between. The CDR3 loop spans 13 amino acids. The CDR3 coding sequence is TGTGCCAGCACCTACTTGGAGGGGAGGGCAGCTTTCTTT. Translation: CASTYLEGRAAFF.

V gene TRBV27 combines with J gene TRBJ1-2; 7 bases match TRBD1. Germline V gene data show CDR1 as MNHEY and CDR2 as SMNVEV (reference sequence). This CDR3 region has 14 residues. V dropped 5 bases and J dropped 4; count of bases not matched to a gene: 7. DNA for the CDR3: TGTGCCAGCAGTCGAGGGGCAGGGGGCTATGGCTACACCTTC. Translation: CASSRGAGGYGYTF.

Many counts were recorded for this clonotype. The V gene is TRBV5-1, the J gene TRBJ1-2; 7 bases fit TRBD1. V shed 6 bases and J 6 bases; nucleotides not matched to a gene: 2. CDR1 is SGHRS, CDR2 YFSETQ, per germline. The CDR3 contains 11 residues. The CDR3 region is CASTTGDGYTF. The CDR3 DNA is TGCGCCAGCACAACAGGGGATGGCTACACCTTC.

This chain connects TRBV4-2 to TRBJ1-2; a weak D match, TRBD1 (6 bases). Germline V lookup: CDR1 LGHNA, CDR2 YNFKEQ. Trimming pared 5 bases from V and 4 bases from J, leaving 11 bases between. The CDR3 totals 13 residues. CDR3 DNA: TGTGCCAGCAGCACAGGGTTCCTCTATGGCTACACCTTC. Its translation: CASSTGFLYGYTF.

There are many counts of this clonotype. The genes are TRBV4-3 and TRBJ2-7; D call uncertain. The CDR3 loop spans 18 amino acids. CDR1 is LGHNA, CDR2 YSLEER, per germline. Trimming shortened V by 0 bases and J by 3 bases, and 21 bases separated the two germline ends. This CDR3 is CASSQDRFPRAGRYEQYF. Written as DNA, the CDR3 is TGCGCCAGCAGCCAAGATCGGTTTCCCCGGGCAGGACGCTACGAGCAGTACTTC.

This clonotype was observed many times. The J gene is TRBJ1-2, the V gene TRBV12-3 or TRBV12-4; 7 bases align to TRBD1. This CDR3 spans 14 amino acids. V lost 5 bases and J lost 3; bases outside the gene matches: 6. Here the CDR3 DNA reads TGTGCCAGCAGTCCCTGGACAGGAGACTATGGCTACACCTTC. Protein: CASSPWTGDYGYTF.

This clonotype was recorded many times. The chain combines TRBV20-1 with TRBJ2-5; TRBD2 is a possible D gene (5 bases). Trimming left V 3 bases short and J 1 base short, with 9 bases between. The CDR3 is 13 residues long. The germline V gene has CDR1 DFQATT and CDR2 SNEGSKA (reference sequence). The CDR3 sequence: CSASGISQETQYF. CDR3 nucleotide sequence: TGCAGTGCTAGCGGGATCAGCCAAGAGACCCAGTACTTC.

To note about this clonotype: One end of the junction does not line up with germline, which may come from a read error. This chain connects TRBV4-1 to TRBJ1-2; D may be TRBD1 (5 bases). Germline CDR1 is MGHRA and CDR2 is YSYEKL. This CDR3 has 13 amino acids. The CDR3 DNA follows: TGCTCCAGCAGCCAAACAGGTTTCTATGGCTACACCTTC. Its translation is CSSSQTGFYGYTF.